This entry describes one T cell receptor (beta chain). This clonotype has ten or more counts. Which antigen it targets is not known. No much larger clone exists at a distance of one base, and base qualities are not known. Sequencing was carried out with an Illumina NovaSeq 6000. Using 5'RACE with constant-segment primers, TCRalpha and TCRbeta cDNA libraries were constructed, with sample barcodes and unique molecular identifiers added in the process. RNA was extracted from every sample with Trizol reagent. Library amplification was performed in two PCR steps, and a second sample barcode and Illumina TruSeq adapters were introduced in the second step. Sequencing of libraries was performed on an Illumina NovaSeq with 2 x 150 bp paired-end reads. In the authors' own workflow: Demultiplexing of reads and collapsing into UMI-guided consensus sequences were performed with migec v1.2.7. Using mixcr v2.1.11, UMI consensuses were aligned to TRA and TRB V and J templates and then assembled into clonotypes. A clonotype was counted as expanded or contracted only if both edgeR and NoisET called the change significant, with noise models trained on biological replicates. For edgeR calls, the thresholds were a false discovery rate-adjusted p below 0.01 and a log2 fold-change of 1. As an exploratory analysis of dynamics, max-normalized trajectories of the 1000 most abundant clonotypes were examined by PCA with hierarchical clustering. Each responding clone was given a CD4 or CD8 phenotype based on the CD4+ and CD8+ repertoires, which had been sequenced separately. TCRdb reprocessing: public reads trimmed at Q25 with fastp, clones called with MiXCR, in-frame beta chains kept. Every distinct CDR3 protein forms one entry, paired with its most common genes and DNA. TCRdb, rather than the study authors, made the V and J calls. Across this sample there are some 150,000 distinct CDR3 sequences, with roughly 6.3% seen only once. The ten largest clones capture roughly 1.9% of the sample.

The data were taken from a study of T-cell memory formation after mild COVID-19 (dated by TCRdb to the early 2020s). A note on the overall study: Most TCR sequence clusters were specific to one of the two donors. The cohort was made up of two young adult volunteers, one female and one male, who were previously healthy. In a couple of donors, T-cell clones that expanded and contracted after mild COVID-19 were followed by sequencing TCRalpha and TCRbeta repertoires longitudinally.

Ficoll-Paque density gradient centrifugation was used to isolate PBMCs. Overall study outcomes, separate from this receptor: Contracting CD4+ clones appeared mostly in the CM and EM memory subsets, whereas CD8+ clones were enriched in EMRA. Balanced CD4/CD8 phenotypes were observed for clones contracting from day 15 to 85, whereas a bias towards CD4+ was observed for a second wave of clones expanding from day 15 to 37. Some responding clones were detected in pre-infection memory, suggesting pre-existing cross-reactive memory T cells joined the SARS-CoV-2 response. Only two mild cases were covered in the study, and larger cohorts including severe cases with pre-infection samples were considered necessary. SARS-CoV-2 specificity was not confirmed for the second-wave clones peaking on day 37.

Trimming takes 4 bases from V and 1 base from J, and the germline ends sit 11 bases apart. From the cysteine through the phenylalanine, the CDR3 covers 15 amino acids. Only CDR3 DNA is held: 45 bases, read in frame from base 1. Reading the germline V gene gives CDR1 SGHRS and CDR2 YFSETQ. This TCR came from an adult woman who had mild COVID-19 (a few samples of this study predate the infection). The sample titles of this study are shuffled in the database, so cell type and time point are left out; the donor was told from shared clones. Sequencing used PBMCs or a T cell subset sorted from them (not recorded which). The V and J genes are TRBV5-1 and TRBJ2-2; TRBD2 is a possible D gene, resting on 5 matching bases. The DNA sequence is TGCGCCAGCAGCCGTTTGAGGGAGAACACCGGGGAGCTGTTTTTT. Its product reads: CASSRLRENTGELFF.